The T cell receptor beta chain described here comes from a study of blood T cell repertoires in COVID-19. Looking at the study overall: Some COVID-19 samples were acute and others convalescent; all came from the United States, Italy and Spain. T cells, B-cell-depleted T cells, or PBMCs provided the cDNA or gDNA that served as material.

The germline gives CDR1 MNHNY, CDR2 SVGAGI (reference sequence). This CDR3 contains 15 residues. The V and J ends lost 0 bases and 5 bases respectively, with 11 bases between them. As handled by the study authors: Using reference gene primer amplification, nucleated cell counts were estimated. Method: immunoSEQ multiplex PCR; TCRdb's copy keeps in-frame clones and lacks some. V, J and clone size were drawn from that table, and D and trimming were deduced from the DNA. The table lists 300,000 or so clones, approximately 86% of them singletons, with around 4% in the top ten. Sequenced sample: peripheral blood. The rearrangement uses TRBV6-6 and TRBJ2-1; D is possibly TRBD1 (6 bases). This sequence was found in a woman aged 50 to 60 with active or convalescent COVID-19. CDR3 sequence reads: CASSYSIEGDNEQFF. The CDR3 region has the DNA TGTGCCAGCAGTTACTCGATTGAGGGGGACAATGAGCAGTTCTTC.